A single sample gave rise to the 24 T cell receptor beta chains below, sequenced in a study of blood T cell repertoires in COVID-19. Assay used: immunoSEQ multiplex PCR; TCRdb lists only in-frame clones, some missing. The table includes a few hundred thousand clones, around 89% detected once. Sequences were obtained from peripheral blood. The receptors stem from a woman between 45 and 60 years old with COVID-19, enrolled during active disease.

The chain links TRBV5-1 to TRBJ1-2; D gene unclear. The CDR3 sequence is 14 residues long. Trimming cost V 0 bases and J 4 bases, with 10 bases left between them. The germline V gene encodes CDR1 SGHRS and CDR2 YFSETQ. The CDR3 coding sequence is TGCGCCAGCAGCTTGGGGCAGGCCTCCTATGGCTACACCTTC. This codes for CASSLGQASYGYTF.

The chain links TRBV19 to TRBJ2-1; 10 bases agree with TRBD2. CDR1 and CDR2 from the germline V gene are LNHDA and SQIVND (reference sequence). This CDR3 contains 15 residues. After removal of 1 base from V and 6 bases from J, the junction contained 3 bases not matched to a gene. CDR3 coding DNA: TGTGCCAGTAGTATAGGGGGACTAGCGCGCAATGAGCAGTTCTTC. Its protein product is CASSIGGLARNEQFF.

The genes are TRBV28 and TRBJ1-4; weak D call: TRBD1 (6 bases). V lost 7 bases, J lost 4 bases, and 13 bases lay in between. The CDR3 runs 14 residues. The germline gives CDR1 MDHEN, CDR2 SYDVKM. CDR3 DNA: TGTGCCAGCAAGCCGGGACACCGTAATGAAAAACTGTTTTTT. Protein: CASKPGHRNEKLFF.

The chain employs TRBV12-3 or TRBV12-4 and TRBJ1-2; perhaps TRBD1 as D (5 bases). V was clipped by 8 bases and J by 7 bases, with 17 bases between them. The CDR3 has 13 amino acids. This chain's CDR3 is CASDWEGKGGYTF. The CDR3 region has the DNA TGTGCCAGCGATTGGGAGGGGAAAGGTGGCTACACCTTC.

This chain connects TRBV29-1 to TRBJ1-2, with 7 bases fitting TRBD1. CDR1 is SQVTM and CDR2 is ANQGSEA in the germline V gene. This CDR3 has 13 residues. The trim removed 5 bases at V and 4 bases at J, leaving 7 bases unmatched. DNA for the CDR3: TGCAGCGTTAGGGAGACAGGGAGCTATGGCTACACCTTC. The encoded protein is CSVRETGSYGYTF. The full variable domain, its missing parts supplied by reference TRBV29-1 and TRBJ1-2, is SAVISQKPSRDICQRGTSLTIQCQVDSQVTMMFWYRQQPGQSLTLIATANQGSEATYESGFVIDKFPISRPNLTFSTLTVSNMSPEDSSIYLCSVRETGSYGYTFGSGTRLTVV.

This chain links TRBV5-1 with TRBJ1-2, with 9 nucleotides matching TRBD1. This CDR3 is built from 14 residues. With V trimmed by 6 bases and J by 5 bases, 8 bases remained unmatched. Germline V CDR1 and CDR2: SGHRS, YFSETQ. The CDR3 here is CASTPTGGVYGYTF. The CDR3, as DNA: TGCGCCAGCACCCCGACAGGGGGTGTGTATGGCTACACCTTC.

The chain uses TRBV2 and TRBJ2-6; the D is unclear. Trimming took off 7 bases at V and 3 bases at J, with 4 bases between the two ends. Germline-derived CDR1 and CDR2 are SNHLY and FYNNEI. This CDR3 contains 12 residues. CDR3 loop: CASTYGANVLTF. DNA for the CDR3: TGTGCCAGCACTTATGGGGCCAACGTCCTGACTTTC.

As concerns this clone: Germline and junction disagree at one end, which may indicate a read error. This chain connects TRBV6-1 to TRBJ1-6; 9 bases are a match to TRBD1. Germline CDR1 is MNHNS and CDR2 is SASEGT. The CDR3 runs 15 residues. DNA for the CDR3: TGTGCCAGCAGCGAAGCCGGGACAGGGAATTCACCCCTCCACTTT. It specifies CASSEAGTGNSPLHF.

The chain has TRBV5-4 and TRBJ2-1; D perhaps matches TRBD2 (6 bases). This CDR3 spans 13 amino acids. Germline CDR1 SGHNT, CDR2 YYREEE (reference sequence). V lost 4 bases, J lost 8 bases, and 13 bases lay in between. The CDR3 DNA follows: TGTGCCAGCAGCCAAAGGGCTAGCGATGAGCAGTTCTTC. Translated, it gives CASSQRASDEQFF.

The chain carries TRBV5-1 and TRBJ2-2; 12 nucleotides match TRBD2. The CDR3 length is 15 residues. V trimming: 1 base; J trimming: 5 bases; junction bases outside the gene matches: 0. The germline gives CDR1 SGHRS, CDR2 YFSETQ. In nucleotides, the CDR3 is TGCGCCAGCAGCTTGCTAGCGGGAGGGACCGGGGAGCTGTTTTTT. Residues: CASSLLAGGTGELFF.

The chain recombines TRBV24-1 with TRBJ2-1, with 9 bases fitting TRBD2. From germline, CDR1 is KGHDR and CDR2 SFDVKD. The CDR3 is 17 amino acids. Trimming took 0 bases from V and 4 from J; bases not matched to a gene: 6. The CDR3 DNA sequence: TGTGCCACCAGTGATTTGGCTAGCGGGACATCATACAATGAGCAGTTCTTC. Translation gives CATSDLASGTSYNEQFF.

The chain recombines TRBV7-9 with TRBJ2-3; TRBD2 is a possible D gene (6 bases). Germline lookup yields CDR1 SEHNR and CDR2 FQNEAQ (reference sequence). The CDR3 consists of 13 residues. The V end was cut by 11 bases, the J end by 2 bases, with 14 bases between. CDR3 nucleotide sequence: TGTGCCGTGACGGGAGAGGCCACAGATACGCAGTATTTT. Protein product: CAVTGEATDTQYF.

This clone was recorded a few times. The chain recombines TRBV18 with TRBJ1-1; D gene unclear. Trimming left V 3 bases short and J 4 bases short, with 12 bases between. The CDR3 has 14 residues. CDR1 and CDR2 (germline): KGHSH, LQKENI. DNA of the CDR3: TGTGCCAGCTCACCCCTGAAGGCGGGCACTGAAGCTTTCTTT. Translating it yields CASSPLKAGTEAFF.

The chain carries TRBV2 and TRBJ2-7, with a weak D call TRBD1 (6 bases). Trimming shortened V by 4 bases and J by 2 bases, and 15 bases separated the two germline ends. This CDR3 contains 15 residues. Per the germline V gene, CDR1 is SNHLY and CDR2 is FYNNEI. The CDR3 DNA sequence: TGTGCCAGCAGTGTCTCAGCCAGGGGACCCTACGAGCAGTACTTC. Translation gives CASSVSARGPYEQYF.

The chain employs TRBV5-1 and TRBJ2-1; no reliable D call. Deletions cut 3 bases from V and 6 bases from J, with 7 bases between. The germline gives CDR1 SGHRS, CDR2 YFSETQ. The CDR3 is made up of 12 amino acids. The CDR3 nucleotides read TGCGCCAGCAGCTCGACTTTCAATGAGCAGTTCTTC. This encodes CASSSTFNEQFF.

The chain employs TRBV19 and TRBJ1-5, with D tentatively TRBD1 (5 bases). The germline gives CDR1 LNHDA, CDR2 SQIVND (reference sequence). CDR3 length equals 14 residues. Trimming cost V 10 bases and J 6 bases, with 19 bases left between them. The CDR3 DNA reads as TGTGCCACCACGAAGGAGGGGCAGAGTCAGCCCCAGCATTTT. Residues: CATTKEGQSQPQHF.

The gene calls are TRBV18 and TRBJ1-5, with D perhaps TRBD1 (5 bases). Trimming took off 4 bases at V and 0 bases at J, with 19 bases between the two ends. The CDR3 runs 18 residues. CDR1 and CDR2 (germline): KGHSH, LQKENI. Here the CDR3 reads CASSHIDLRASSNQPQHF. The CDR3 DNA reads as TGTGCCAGCTCACACATAGACCTCAGGGCTTCTAGCAATCAGCCCCAGCATTTT.

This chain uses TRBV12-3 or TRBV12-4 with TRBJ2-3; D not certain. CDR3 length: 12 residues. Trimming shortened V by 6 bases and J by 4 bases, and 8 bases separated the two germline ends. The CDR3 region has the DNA TGTGCCAGCAGCCTCCCCTCAGATACGCAGTATTTT. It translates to CASSLPSDTQYF.

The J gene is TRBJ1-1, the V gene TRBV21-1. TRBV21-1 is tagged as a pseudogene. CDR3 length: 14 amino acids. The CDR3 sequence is CASTSGALNTEAFF. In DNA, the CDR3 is TGTGCCAGCACCTCCGGAGCTTTGAACACTGAAGCTTTCTTT.

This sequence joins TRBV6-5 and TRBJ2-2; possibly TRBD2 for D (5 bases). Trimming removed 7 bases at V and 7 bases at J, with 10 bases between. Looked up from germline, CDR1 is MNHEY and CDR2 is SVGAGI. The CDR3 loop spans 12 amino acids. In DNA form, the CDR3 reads TGTGCCAGCAAGGAGGCAGGCGGGGAGCTGTTTTTT. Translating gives CASKEAGGELFF.

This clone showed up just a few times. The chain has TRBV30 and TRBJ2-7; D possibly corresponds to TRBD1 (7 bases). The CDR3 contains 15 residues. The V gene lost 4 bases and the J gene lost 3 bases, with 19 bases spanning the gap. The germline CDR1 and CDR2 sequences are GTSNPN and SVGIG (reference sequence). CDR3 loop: CAWTNRGTVNYEQYF. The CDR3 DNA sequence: TGTGCCTGGACCAACCGGGGGACAGTGAACTACGAGCAGTACTTC. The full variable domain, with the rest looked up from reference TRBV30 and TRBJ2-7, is SQTIHQWPATLVQPVGSPLSLECTVEGTSNPNLYWYRQAAGRGLQLLFYSVGIGQISSEVPQNLSASRPQDRQFILSSKKLLLSDSGFYLCAWTNRGTVNYEQYFGPGTRLTVT.

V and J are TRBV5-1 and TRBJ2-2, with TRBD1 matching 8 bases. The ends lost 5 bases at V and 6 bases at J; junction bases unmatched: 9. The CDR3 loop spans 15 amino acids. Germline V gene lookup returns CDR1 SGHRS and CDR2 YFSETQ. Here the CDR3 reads CASSVQPDRAGELFF. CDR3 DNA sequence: TGCGCCAGCAGTGTCCAACCGGACAGGGCCGGGGAGCTGTTTTTT.

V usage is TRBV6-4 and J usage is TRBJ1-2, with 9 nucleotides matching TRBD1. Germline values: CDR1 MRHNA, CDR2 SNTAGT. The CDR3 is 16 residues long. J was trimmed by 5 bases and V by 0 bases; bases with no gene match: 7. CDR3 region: CASSDSNRGREYGYTF. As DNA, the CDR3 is TGTGCCAGCAGTGACTCGAACAGGGGGCGCGAGTATGGCTACACCTTC.

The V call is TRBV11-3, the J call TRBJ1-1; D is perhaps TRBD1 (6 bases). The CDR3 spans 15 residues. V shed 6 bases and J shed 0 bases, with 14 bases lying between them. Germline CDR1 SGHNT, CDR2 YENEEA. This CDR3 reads CASSRITGMNTEAFF. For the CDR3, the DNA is TGTGCCAGCAGTAGAATTACAGGGATGAACACTGAAGCTTTCTTT.